This T cell receptor (beta chain) was retrieved from a study of T cell repertoires in cytomegalovirus infection. Study as a whole: Public TCR beta signatures were indicative of both CMV infection and a matching HLA type. Whole-study results and caveats: The study found HLA-C-restricted CMV-specific TCR beta clonotypes dominating the ex vivo response. Frequencies of public TCR beta families were cumulated, and this identified carriers of CMV plus the relevant HLA.

TCRdb processed the reads anew with MiXCR; each CDR3 protein has one entry. This table has hundreds of thousands of distinct CDR3 sequences, under 40% appearing once. This clonotype has more than one count but fewer than ten. Its specificity is not known. V was pared by 2 bases and J by 7 bases, with 15 bases between. The CDR3 has 15 amino acids. Germline V gene lookup returns CDR1 MDHEN and CDR2 SYDVKM. The sequenced sample was PBMCs. This TCR was recovered from a human donor in good health (CMV status not recorded). Some clones in this sample may be carry-over from other donors' samples. The V and J genes are TRBV28 and TRBJ1-5; D perhaps matches TRBD1 (6 bases). The CDR3 region has the DNA TGTGCCAGCAGTTTAGGGATAGGGGGGTCGCAGCCCCAGCATTTT. It specifies CASSLGIGGSQPQHF.